This T cell receptor (beta chain) came from a study of T cell repertoires in cytomegalovirus infection (dated by TCRdb to the late 2010s). For the wider study: Donor HLA type was relevant to the analysis, as public TCR beta signatures indicated carriage of CMV infection together with the matching HLA type.

Based on the germline V gene, the CDR1 and CDR2 sequences are MNHNS and SASEGT. At the junction V is shortened by 6 bases and J by 4 bases; bases outside the gene matches: 18. From the cysteine up to the phenylalanine, the CDR3 has a length of 18 residues. CDR3 DNA is the only sequence kept; it has 54 bases, read in frame from the first base. TCRdb names Illumina HiSeq 1500 as the instrument used. TCRdb trimmed the raw reads at Q25, called clones with MiXCR and kept productive beta chains. Rows matching on CDR3 protein sequence are summarized as one entry with the most common DNA and genes. Recorded for this sample are more than 650,000 distinct CDR3 sequences; 35% of them occurred a single time. The ten top clones hold around 3% of the sample. What the research found in general, with its limitations: In both this cohort and an independent roughly 400-donor cohort, the cumulative frequency of public TCR beta family members distinguished carriers of CMV infection plus the relevant HLA type. The ex vivo response was dominated by HLA-C-restricted CMV-specific TCR beta clonotypes, which also provided the single most frequent clonotype in two of eight donors.

Regarding this clonotype: Its antigen target is currently unknown. One base away there is no much larger clone; base qualities are not given.

The sample was PBMCs. This receptor chain uses TRBV6-1 and TRBJ1-5; TRBD1 fits 7 bases in the junction. The sequence came from a human donor in good health (CMV status not recorded). Some clones in this sample may be carry-over from other donors' samples. The CDR3 loop reads CASRTSPQGGSFNQPQHF. The DNA sequence is given as TGTGCCAGCAGGACCTCGCCCCAGGGGGGAAGTTTTAATCAGCCCCAGCATTTT.